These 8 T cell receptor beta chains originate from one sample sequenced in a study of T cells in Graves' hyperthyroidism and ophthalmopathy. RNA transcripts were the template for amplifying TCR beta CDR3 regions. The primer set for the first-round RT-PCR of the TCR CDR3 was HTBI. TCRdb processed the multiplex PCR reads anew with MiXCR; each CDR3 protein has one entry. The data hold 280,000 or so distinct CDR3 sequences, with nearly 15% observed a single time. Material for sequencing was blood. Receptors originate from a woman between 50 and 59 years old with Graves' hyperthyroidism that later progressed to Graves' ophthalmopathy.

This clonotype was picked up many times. The chain's CDR3 is CASSGGFSGANVLTF. CDR3 DNA sequence: TGTGCCAGCAGTGGGGGTTTTTCTGGGGCCAACGTCCTGACTTTC. The chain carries TRBV2 and TRBJ2-6; D gene unclear. The CDR3 has 15 residues. The V gene's germline CDR1 is SNHLY and CDR2 FYNNEI. Trimming left V 4 bases short and J 1 base short, with 8 bases between. Using reference TRBV2 and TRBJ2-6 for the parts outside the CDR3, the full variable domain is EPEVTQTPSHQVTQMGQEVILRCVPISNHLYFYWYRQILGQKVEFLVSFYNNEISEKSEIFDDQFSVERPDGSNFTLKIRSTKLEDSAMYFCASSGGFSGANVLTFGAGSRLTVL.

The CDR3 loop is CSARVLPGQGDGGGDQPQHF. The CDR3 bases are TGCAGTGCTAGAGTTCTACCGGGACAGGGGGATGGTGGGGGGGATCAGCCCCAGCATTTT. The chain uses TRBV20-1 and TRBJ1-5, with 11 bases fitting TRBD1. This CDR3 region has 20 residues. Germline assignment: CDR1 DFQATT and CDR2 SNEGSKA (reference sequence). V shed 1 base, J shed 5 bases, and the junction held 19 bases outside the gene matches.

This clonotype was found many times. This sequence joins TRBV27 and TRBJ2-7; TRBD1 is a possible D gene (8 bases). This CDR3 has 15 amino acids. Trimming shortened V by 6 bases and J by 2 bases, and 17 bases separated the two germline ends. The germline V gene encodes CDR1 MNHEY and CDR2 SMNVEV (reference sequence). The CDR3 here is CASRQNRGGAYEQYF. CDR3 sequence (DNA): TGTGCCAGCAGGCAGAACAGGGGGGGGGCCTACGAGCAGTACTTC.

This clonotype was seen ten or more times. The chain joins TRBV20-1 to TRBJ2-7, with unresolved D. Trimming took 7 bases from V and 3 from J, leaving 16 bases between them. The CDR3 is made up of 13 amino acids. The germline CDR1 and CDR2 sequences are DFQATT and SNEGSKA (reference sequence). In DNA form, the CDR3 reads TGCAGTGGAAGACCCCCCTATGACTACGAGCAGTACTTC. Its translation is CSGRPPYDYEQYF.

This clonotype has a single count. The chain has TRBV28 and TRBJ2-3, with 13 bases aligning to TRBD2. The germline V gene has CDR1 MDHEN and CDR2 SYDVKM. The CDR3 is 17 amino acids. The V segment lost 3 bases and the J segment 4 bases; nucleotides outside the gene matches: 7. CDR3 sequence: CASSFSGTSGMPDTQYF. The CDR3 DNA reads TGTGCCAGCAGTTTTTCCGGGACTAGCGGGATGCCAGATACGCAGTATTTT.

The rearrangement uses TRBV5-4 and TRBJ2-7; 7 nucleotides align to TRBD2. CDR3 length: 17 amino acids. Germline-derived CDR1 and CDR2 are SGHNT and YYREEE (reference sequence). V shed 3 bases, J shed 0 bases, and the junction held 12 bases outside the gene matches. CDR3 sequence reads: CASSWGGLASSSYEQYF. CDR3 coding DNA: TGTGCCAGCAGCTGGGGGGGACTGGCATCGAGCTCCTACGAGCAGTACTTC.

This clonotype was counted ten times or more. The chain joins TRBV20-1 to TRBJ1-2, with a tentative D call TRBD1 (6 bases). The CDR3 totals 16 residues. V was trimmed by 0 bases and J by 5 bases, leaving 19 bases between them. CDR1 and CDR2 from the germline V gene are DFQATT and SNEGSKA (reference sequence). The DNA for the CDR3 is TGCAGTGCTAGAGATACAGGGATGATAGGGTCTTATGGCTACACCTTC. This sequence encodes CSARDTGMIGSYGYTF.

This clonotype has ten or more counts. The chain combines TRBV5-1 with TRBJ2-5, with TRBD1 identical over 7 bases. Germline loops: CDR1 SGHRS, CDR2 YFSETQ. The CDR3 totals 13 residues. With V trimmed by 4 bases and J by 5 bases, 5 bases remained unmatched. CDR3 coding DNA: TGCGCCAGCAGCACGGGACAGCGGGAGACCCAGTACTTC. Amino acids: CASSTGQRETQYF.